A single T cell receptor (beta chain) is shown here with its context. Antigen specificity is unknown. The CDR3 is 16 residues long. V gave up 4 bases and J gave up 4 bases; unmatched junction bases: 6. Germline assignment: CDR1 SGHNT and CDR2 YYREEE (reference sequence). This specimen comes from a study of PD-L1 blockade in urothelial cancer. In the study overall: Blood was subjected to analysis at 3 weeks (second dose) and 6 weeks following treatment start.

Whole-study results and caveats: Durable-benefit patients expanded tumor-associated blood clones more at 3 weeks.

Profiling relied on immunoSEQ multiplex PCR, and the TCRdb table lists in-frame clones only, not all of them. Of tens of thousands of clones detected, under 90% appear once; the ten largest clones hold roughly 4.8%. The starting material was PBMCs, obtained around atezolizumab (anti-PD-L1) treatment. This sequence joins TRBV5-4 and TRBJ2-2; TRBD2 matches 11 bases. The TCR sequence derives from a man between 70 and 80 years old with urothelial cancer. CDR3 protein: CASSILAGDLTGELFF. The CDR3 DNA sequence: TGTGCCAGCAGCATACTAGCGGGAGATCTCACCGGGGAGCTGTTTTTT. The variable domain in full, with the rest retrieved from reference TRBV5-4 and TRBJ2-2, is ETGVTQSPTHLIKTRGQQVTLRCSSQSGHNTVSWYQQALGQGPQFIFQYYREEENGRGNFPPRFSGLQFPNYSSELNVNALELDDSALYLCASSILAGDLTGELFFGEGSRLTVL.